Each of the 26 T cell receptor beta chains below was sequenced from the same sample in a study of blood T cell repertoires in COVID-19. The table came from immunoSEQ multiplex PCR; TCRdb's copy has only in-frame clones and leaves some out. The sample shows 250,000 to 300,000 clones, about 87% of them seen only once. Sequenced: peripheral blood. The source of these receptors is a woman in her forties or fifties with COVID-19, enrolled during active disease.

The chain links TRBV6-5 to TRBJ2-3; D is ambiguous. Trimming removed 7 bases at V and 1 base at J, with 12 bases between. This CDR3 comprises 14 residues. In germline, CDR1 is MNHEY, CDR2 SVGAGI. CDR3 DNA sequence: TGTGCCAGCACCCGGGTAGGCCGCACAGATACGCAGTATTTT. Its translation is CASTRVGRTDTQYF.

V usage is TRBV13 and J usage is TRBJ1-2, with 10 bases matching TRBD1. The germline CDR1 and CDR2 sequences are PRHDT and FYEKMQ (reference sequence). V gave up 5 bases and J gave up 8 bases; unmatched junction bases: 8. CDR3 length: 14 amino acids. In DNA, the CDR3 is TGTGCCAGCAGCCATGGGACAGGGGTTAGAGGCTACACCTTC. It is translated as CASSHGTGVRGYTF.

The table lists this clone with a count of one. This chain links TRBV5-1 with TRBJ1-3; TRBD1 might be the D (6 bases). V was shortened by 5 bases and J by 0 bases, with 15 bases between the two germline ends. CDR1 and CDR2 from the germline V gene are SGHRS and YFSETQ. The CDR3 is 16 amino acids. CDR3 region: CASRRAGANSGNTIYF. CDR3 nucleotides: TGCGCCAGCAGGCGTGCAGGGGCTAACTCTGGAAACACCATATATTTT.

J is TRBJ2-1 and V is TRBV6-5; TRBD2 agrees at 10 bases. Germline lookup yields CDR1 MNHEY and CDR2 SVGAGI. The CDR3 consists of 13 residues. The trim removed 8 bases at V and 7 bases at J, leaving 5 bases unmatched. The CDR3 DNA reads TGTGCCAGCTGGGCTAGCGGGAGTAATGAGCAGTTCTTC. This translates into CASWASGSNEQFF.

This chain uses TRBV12-3 or TRBV12-4 with TRBJ1-2; D unclear. V shed 8 bases and J shed 11 bases, with 21 bases lying between them. CDR3 size: 13 residues. The CDR3 DNA follows: TGTGCCAGCTGCAAAACCCCCCCGGGAGTGTACACCTTC. This translates into CASCKTPPGVYTF.

This clone was seen just once. In DNA, the CDR3 is TGTGCCAGCAGCCAAGGACTAGCGGGAGATTTCACCGGGGAGCTGTTTTTT. It yields the protein CASSQGLAGDFTGELFF. The rearrangement joins TRBV3-1 (or the pseudogene TRBV3-2) to TRBJ2-2; 12 bases match TRBD2. CDR1 LGHDT and CDR2 YNNKEL come from the germline V gene (reference sequence). This CDR3 contains 17 residues. After removal of 1 base from V and 4 bases from J, the junction contained 4 bases not matched to a gene.

The sample holds a few counts of this clone. V is TRBV2 and J is TRBJ1-4; D perhaps matches TRBD1 (5 bases). The CDR3 runs 16 residues. The ends were cut back, 2 bases at V and 0 bases at J, with 10 bases in the middle. Germline loops: CDR1 SNHLY, CDR2 FYNNEI. Here the CDR3 DNA reads TGTGCCAGCAGTGAAAGAAAGACAGCAACTAATGAAAAACTGTTTTTT. This codes for CASSERKTATNEKLFF.

The chain recombines TRBV25-1 with TRBJ1-2; 8 bases map to TRBD1. Germline trimming cut 1 base from V and 7 bases from J; bases unmatched to any gene: 5. Germline V gene lookup returns CDR1 MGHDK and CDR2 SYGVNS. This CDR3 is built from 14 residues. DNA of the CDR3: TGTGCCAGCAGTGAATTCAGGGGGCGTGGTGGCTACACCTTC. Translating gives CASSEFRGRGGYTF.

The genes are TRBV4-3 and TRBJ1-5, with D perhaps TRBD1 (5 bases). CDR3 size: 17 residues. Germline CDR1 LGHNA, CDR2 YSLEER. V was shortened by 0 bases and J by 9 bases, with 21 bases between the two germline ends. The CDR3 DNA sequence: TGCGCCAGCAGCCAAGACTCGATCGGCGGGGGTGGCGGGCCCCAGCATTTT. This encodes CASSQDSIGGGGGPQHF.

This sequence joins TRBV4-3 and TRBJ2-1, with TRBD2 identical over 9 bases. CDR1 and CDR2 (germline): LGHNA, YSLEER. The length of the CDR3 is 17 residues. Losses at the gene ends were 1 base for V and 4 bases for J; bases not matched to a gene: 8. The CDR3 coding sequence is TGCGCCAGCAGCCAAGTACGAGGACTAGCGAAATACAATGAGCAGTTCTTC. It translates to CASSQVRGLAKYNEQFF.

This chain uses TRBV6-5 with TRBJ2-5, with 14 bases matching TRBD2. The trim removed 5 bases at V and 5 bases at J, leaving 4 bases unmatched. Looked up from germline, CDR1 is MNHEY and CDR2 is SVGAGI. The CDR3 has 15 amino acids. The CDR3 DNA sequence: TGTGCCAGCAGTCAACGGACTAGCGGGGGGGAGACCCAGTACTTC. Protein sequence: CASSQRTSGGETQYF.

The table lists this clone with a few counts. The CDR3 DNA follows: TGTGCCATCACCACAGGGGACGCGCTGTATGGCTACACCTTC. Its protein product is CAITTGDALYGYTF. J is TRBJ1-2 and V is TRBV10-3; 7 bases fit TRBD1. The CDR3 has 14 residues. V was pared by 7 bases and J by 5 bases, with 10 bases of the junction left unmatched. In germline, CDR1 is ENHRY, CDR2 SYGVKD.

This clone occurred once. This chain joins TRBV14 and TRBJ2-5, with TRBD2 identical over 12 bases. The CDR3 contains 17 residues. Losses at the gene ends were 2 bases for V and 5 bases for J; bases not matched to a gene: 9. In germline, CDR1 is SGHDN, CDR2 FVKESK. Written as DNA, the CDR3 is TGTGCCAGCAGCCAACCACTAGCGGGAGGTATTGGCGAGACCCAGTACTTC. This gives the protein CASSQPLAGGIGETQYF.

The rearrangement uses TRBV11-3 and TRBJ2-1; 9 nucleotides agree with TRBD1. The CDR3 loop spans 15 amino acids. Germline lookup yields CDR1 SGHNT and CDR2 YENEEA. V lost 7 bases, J lost 9 bases, and 13 bases stayed unmatched. Written as DNA, the CDR3 is TGTGCCAGCAACCTCCGAACGGGACAGGGTAGTGAGCAGTTCTTC. It yields the protein CASNLRTGQGSEQFF.

The chain is built from TRBV19 and TRBJ2-2; TRBD1 matches at 11 bases. With V trimmed by 10 bases and J by 5 bases, 9 bases remained unmatched. Germline V gene data show CDR1 as LNHDA and CDR2 as SQIVND (reference sequence). The CDR3 is 15 residues long. The CDR3 nucleotides are TGTGCCACCGACGGGACAGGGGGAAGGACCGGGGAGCTGTTTTTT. It yields the protein CATDGTGGRTGELFF.

The chain employs TRBV30 and TRBJ2-3, with D tentatively TRBD2 (5 bases). Germline assignment: CDR1 GTSNPN and CDR2 SVGIG (reference sequence). The CDR3 consists of 14 residues. With 4 bases removed from V and 6 bases from J, the gap between germline ends came to 17 bases. As DNA, the CDR3 is TGTGCCTGGACTGTCCGCGGCCGGAGGGATACGCAGTATTTT. It specifies CAWTVRGRRDTQYF.

The chain is built from TRBV6-1 and TRBJ1-3; D is unclear. This CDR3 region has 19 residues. The germline V gene encodes CDR1 MNHNS and CDR2 SASEGT. Trimming cost V 2 bases and J 0 bases, with 20 bases left between them. CDR3 bases: TGTGCCAGCAGTGAATCTTTGGGTACGGAGGCCCGCTCTGGAAACACCATATATTTT. It encodes CASSESLGTEARSGNTIYF.

The chain is built from TRBV11-3 and TRBJ2-2; the D gene is possibly TRBD2 (5 bases). CDR1 is SGHNT and CDR2 is YENEEA in the germline V gene. V gave up 2 bases and J gave up 6 bases, with 7 bases separating them. The CDR3 totals 13 residues. For the CDR3, the DNA is TGTGCCAGCAGCTTATTGAGGGCCGGGGAGCTGTTTTTT. Protein product: CASSLLRAGELFF.

V and J are TRBV28 and TRBJ1-3; D unresolved. Germline CDR1 MDHEN, CDR2 SYDVKM. V lost 3 bases to trimming and J lost 0 bases, with 9 bases between them. This CDR3 has 15 amino acids. The CDR3 coding sequence is TGTGCCAGCAGTTTGGCGGAACTCTCTGGAAACACCATATATTTT. Amino acids: CASSLAELSGNTIYF.

The V gene is TRBV2, the J gene TRBJ2-3; 13 positions match TRBD2. Losses at the gene ends were 5 bases for V and 1 base for J; bases not matched to a gene: 3. Germline loops: CDR1 SNHLY, CDR2 FYNNEI. This CDR3 spans 16 amino acids. The chain's CDR3 is CASSPGLAGGTDTQYF. As DNA, the CDR3 is TGTGCCAGCAGTCCCGGACTAGCGGGAGGCACAGATACGCAGTATTTT. Using reference TRBV2 and TRBJ2-3 for the parts outside the CDR3, the full variable domain is EPEVTQTPSHQVTQMGQEVILRCVPISNHLYFYWYRQILGQKVEFLVSFYNNEISEKSEIFDDQFSVERPDGSNFTLKIRSTKLEDSAMYFCASSPGLAGGTDTQYFGPGTRLTVL.

This clone has a single count. The chain uses TRBV3-1 (or the pseudogene TRBV3-2) and TRBJ2-7; D gene ambiguous. CDR1 and CDR2 (germline): LGHDT, YNNKEL (reference sequence). The V gene lost 4 bases and the J gene lost 4 bases, with 11 bases spanning the gap. The CDR3 has 13 amino acids. The CDR3 DNA sequence: TGTGCCAGCAGCCCCGGGTCTATTTACGAGCAGTACTTC. This translates into CASSPGSIYEQYF.

The chain links TRBV6-5 to TRBJ2-2, with D uncertain. Between the trimmed V and J ends, which lost 10 bases and 4 bases, there was a span of 10 bases. The CDR3 runs to 12 residues. Germline CDR1 reads MNHEY; CDR2 reads SVGAGI. In DNA form, the CDR3 reads TGTGCCACCGCGGAGACCACCGGGGAGCTGTTTTTT. It is translated as CATAETTGELFF.

This clone was detected only once. The CDR3 here is CASSLVLGGETQYF. In DNA, the CDR3 is TGTGCCAGCAGCTTAGTCCTAGGTGGAGAGACCCAGTACTTC. The rearrangement uses TRBV7-2 and TRBJ2-5; unclear D gene. The V end lost 1 base, the J end lost 4 bases, and 10 bases lay between the germline ends. The V gene's germline CDR1 is SGHTA and CDR2 FQGNSA. The length of the CDR3 is 14 residues.

V and J are TRBV11-2 and TRBJ2-1; TRBD2 aligns across 7 bases. The V gene's germline CDR1 is SGHAT and CDR2 FQNNGV. V shed 4 bases, J shed 1 base, and the junction held 7 bases outside the gene matches. The CDR3 sequence is 16 residues long. In nucleotides, the CDR3 is TGTGCCAGCAGCTACTCCGGGACTACATCCTACAATGAGCAGTTCTTC. This translates into CASSYSGTTSYNEQFF.

The sample holds one count of this clone. Other DNA variants within this sample encode the same CDR3. V gene TRBV9 combines with J gene TRBJ1-2; TRBD1 agrees at 8 bases. The germline V gene has CDR1 SGDLS and CDR2 YYNGEE. The V gene end was trimmed by 2 bases and the J gene end by 5 bases; junction bases not matched to a gene: 2. The CDR3 runs 13 residues. This CDR3 is CASSVDRGYGYTF. The CDR3 bases are TGTGCCAGCAGCGTCGACAGGGGATATGGCTACACCTTC.

The chain has TRBV30 and TRBJ1-2; the D gene is possibly TRBD1 (6 bases). CDR3 length equals 14 residues. V was shortened by 2 bases and J by 4 bases, with 14 bases between the two germline ends. Per the germline V gene, CDR1 is GTSNPN and CDR2 is SVGIG (reference sequence). The chain's CDR3 is CAWSPGQRIYGYTF. As DNA, the CDR3 is TGTGCCTGGAGTCCAGGACAGCGGATCTATGGCTACACCTTC.